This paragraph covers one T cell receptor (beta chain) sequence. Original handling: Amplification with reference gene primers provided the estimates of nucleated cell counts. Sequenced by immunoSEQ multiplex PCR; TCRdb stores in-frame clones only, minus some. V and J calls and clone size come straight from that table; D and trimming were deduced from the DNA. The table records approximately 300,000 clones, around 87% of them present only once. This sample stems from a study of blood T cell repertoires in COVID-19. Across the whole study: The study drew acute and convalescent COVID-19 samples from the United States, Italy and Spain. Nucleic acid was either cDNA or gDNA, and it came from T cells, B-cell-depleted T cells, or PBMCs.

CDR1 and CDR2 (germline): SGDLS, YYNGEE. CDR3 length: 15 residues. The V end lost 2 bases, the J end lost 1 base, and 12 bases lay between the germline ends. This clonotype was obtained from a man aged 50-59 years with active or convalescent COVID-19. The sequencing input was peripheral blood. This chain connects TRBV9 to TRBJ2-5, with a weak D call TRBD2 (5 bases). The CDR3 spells CASSVSGLLQETQYF. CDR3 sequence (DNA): TGTGCCAGCAGCGTTTCAGGACTTCTCCAAGAGACCCAGTACTTC.